This entry concerns a single T cell receptor beta chain. Its matching antigen is unknown. CD8 cells regarded as naive lacked CD45RO, were positively chosen for CCR7, and omitted terminally differentiated effector memory CD45RA+ cells. Those who donated were healthy HIV-negative adults, with no recent acute infections or vaccinations reported. The data originate from a study of shared clonotypes between healthy human individuals. Regarding the study as a whole: With few donors, the genetic and exposure-history diversity represented was limited.

Germline V gives CDR1 SSHAT, CDR2 FNYEAQ (reference sequence). Trimming shortened V by 4 bases and J by 4 bases, and 16 bases separated the two germline ends. This CDR3 region has 15 residues. Sequencing used immunoSEQ multiplex PCR; TCRdb keeps in-frame clones, though not all of them. The top ten hold 24% of the sample, which has hundreds of thousands of clones, 92% seen once. The sequenced material came from naive CD8+ T cells sorted from blood. The chain uses TRBV7-7 and TRBJ2-5; unclear D gene. This receptor was taken from a young man in good health. In nucleotides, the CDR3 is TGTGCCAGCAGCTCTTTCGCGCTGATCGGAGAGACCCAGTACTTC. Translated, it gives CASSSFALIGETQYF.